Listed below are T cell receptor beta chains from one sample, sequenced in a study of vaccination and CD4 T cells after COVID-19. MiXCR, run by TCRdb on the PCR reads, gives a single entry per CDR3 protein. The sample shows more than 12,000 distinct CDR3 sequences, 69% of them seen only once. The starting material was CD4+ T cells from blood, obtained after SARS-CoV-2 vaccination. These receptor sequences come from a human donor who had recovered from COVID-19. CDR3s include the opening cysteine and the closing phenylalanine or tryptophan. The D gene is left open where the match is weak. Clone size appears in some rows only: once, few, many, or a class for an expanded clone.

j_call clone_size d_call v_call cdr3_nt cdr3_aa
TRBJ1-3 . . TRBV7-3 TGTGCCAGCAGCTTAATGGCAGGGCCAGGAAACACCATATATTTT CASSLMAGPGNTIYF
TRBJ2-5 . . TRBV5-1 TGCGCCAGCAGCCCCACGGCAGAACAAGAGACCCAGTACTTC CASSPTAEQETQYF
TRBJ1-5 . . TRBV28 TGTGCCAGCAGTTTATCGACAGGCAAAAATAGCAATCAGCCCCAGCATTTT CASSLSTGKNSNQPQHF
TRBJ1-5 . . TRBV18 TGTGCCAGCTCACCCTTGAGTACGTCCGGTCAGCCCCAGCATTTT CASSPLSTSGQPQHF
TRBJ1-5 . . TRBV5-5 TGTGCCAGCAGCTTGTCCCATTCCGGCAATCAGCCCCAGCATTTT CASSLSHSGNQPQHF
TRBJ2-7 . TRBD1 TRBV6-1 TGTGCCAGCAGGCGAGACAGGGACTCCTACGAGCAGTACTTC CASRRDRDSYEQYF
TRBJ1-1 . TRBD1 TRBV15 TGTGCCACCAGCAGAGCAAGAGGACAGGTCGGGACTGAAGCTTTCTTT CATSRARGQVGTEAFF
TRBJ1-1 . . TRBV6-5 TGTGCCAGCAGTTACTCACTCCGGGACCCCGGCACTGAAGCTTTCTTT CASSYSLRDPGTEAFF
TRBJ2-1 . . TRBV10-3 TGTGCCATCAGTGCCGGAGCCCTTGAGCAGTTCTTC CAISAGALEQFF
TRBJ1-5 few TRBD1 TRBV18 TGTGCCAGCTCACCCCGAGACAGGGCTCAGCCCCAGCATTTT CASSPRDRAQPQHF
TRBJ2-5 . TRBD2 TRBV15 TGTGCCACCAGCATAAGGCGGGAGGGACAAGAGACCCAGTACTTC CATSIRREGQETQYF
TRBJ1-5 . TRBD1 TRBV30 TGTGCCTGGAGTTACGAATCCCCGGGACAGGGGGCTCGAAGCAATCAGCCCCAGCATTTT CAWSYESPGQGARSNQPQHF
TRBJ2-5 . TRBD1 TRBV6-1 TGTGCCAGCAGTGAGGCCGGGACAGGGGAAGAGACCCAGTACTTC CASSEAGTGEETQYF
TRBJ2-7 . . TRBV6-5 TGTGCCAGCAGTTACTCGACCAACGCGCAGTACTTC CASSYSTNAQYF
TRBJ2-5 . . TRBV6-5 TGTGCCAGCAGTTACGATCGCGAGACCCAGTACTTC CASSYDRETQYF
TRBJ1-2 . TRBD1 TRBV5-1 TGCGCCAGCAGCTTGGAGGGGGCTGGTGGCTACACCTTC CASSLEGAGGYTF
TRBJ2-3 . TRBD2 TRBV5-6 TGTGCCAGCAGCTTGGCTAGCGGGAGCACAGATACGCAGTATTTT CASSLASGSTDTQYF
TRBJ2-7 few TRBD2 TRBV5-4 TGTGCCAGCAGCTCTAGCGGTTACTCCTACGAGCAGTACTTC CASSSSGYSYEQYF